This TCR beta chain emerged from a study of T cell responses to AZD1222 COVID-19 vaccine. With respect to this clone: The antigen remains undetermined.

Some clones are missing from TCRdb's copy, which holds only in-frame ones; the method was immunoSEQ multiplex PCR. The table shows about 73,000 clones, with about 88% occurring only once. Overall study results and limits: Researchers took repertoire samples only after the peak T cell response had come. Compared with day 0, the breadth and depth of the Spike-specific TCR repertoire rose significantly after two doses of AZD1222.

Germline assignment: CDR1 MNHEY and CDR2 SMNVEV (reference sequence). The germline V and J ends were trimmed by 0 bases and 1 base, with 22 bases remaining between them. The CDR3 runs 20 residues. This clonotype was sampled from an adult who received the AZD1222 COVID-19 vaccine. Here the sequenced sample was peripheral blood, taken 28 days after the second AZD1222 dose. The chain couples TRBV27 to TRBJ2-1; D might be TRBD2 (6 bases). The CDR3 bases are TGTGCCAGCAGTTTATCGTTCCCCCCCGCGGGAAGTAGGTCCTACAATGAGCAGTTCTTC. Its translation is CASSLSFPPAGSRSYNEQFF.